This is a list of T cell receptor beta chains from one sample in a study of blood T cell repertoires in COVID-19. TCRdb's copy holds only in-frame clones and misses some; the assay was immunoSEQ multiplex PCR. The sample records 180,000 or so clones, 85% to 90% being singletons. Sequencing used PBMCs or T cells enriched from blood (not recorded which). The receptors shown here come from a woman aged 40 to 50 with acute COVID-19. Each CDR3 is given with its conserved first and last residue. A D gene is named only where the DNA matches it firmly. Only part of the rows carry a size: once, few, many, or a class if the clone is expanded.

clone_size d_call j_call v_call cdr3_aa cdr3_nt
NA TRBD2 TRBJ2-3 TRBV4-1 CASSPSGRGLDTQYF TGCGCCAGCAGCCCTAGCGGGAGGGGGTTAGATACGCAGTATTTT
NA NA TRBJ2-1 TRBV7-3 CASSSGGTPYNEQFF TGTGCCAGCAGCTCCGGCGGAACCCCCTACAATGAGCAGTTCTTC
NA TRBD1 TRBJ1-4 TRBV7-9 CASSLGWQGVEKLFF TGTGCCAGCAGCTTAGGTTGGCAGGGGGTTGAAAAACTGTTTTTT
NA NA TRBJ1-6 TRBV28 CASTSNQYNSPLHF TGTGCCAGCACTAGTAACCAGTACAATTCACCCCTCCACTTT
NA TRBD1 TRBJ1-2 TRBV9 CASSARDRGMDGYTF TGTGCCAGCAGCGCCCGGGACAGGGGGATGGATGGCTACACCTTC
NA NA TRBJ1-6 TRBV6-1 CASSEFIGGLNSPLHF TGTGCCAGCAGTGAATTCATCGGGGGTCTGAATTCACCCCTCCACTTT
NA NA TRBJ1-2 TRBV3-1/TRBV3-2 CASSQDYGRGGDTF TGTGCCAGCAGCCAAGATTATGGGAGAGGGGGGGACACCTTC
NA TRBD1 TRBJ1-2 TRBV2 CASSESPGTGLYGYTF TGTGCCAGCAGTGAAAGTCCCGGGACAGGCCTCTATGGCTACACCTTC
NA TRBD1 TRBJ1-1 TRBV28 CASRWTGKAFF TGTGCCAGCAGGTGGACAGGGAAAGCTTTCTTT
NA TRBD2 TRBJ2-1 TRBV5-1 CASSLGLPAGEEQFF TGCGCCAGCAGCTTGGGACTACCCGCGGGGGAGGAGCAGTTCTTC
NA TRBD2 TRBJ2-1 TRBV24-1 CATSDLRAGGRNEQFF TGTGCCACCAGTGACCTCCGGGCGGGGGGAAGGAATGAGCAGTTCTTC
NA NA TRBJ1-2 TRBV5-1 CASSLELGGYGYTF TGCGCCAGCAGCTTGGAGCTGGGAGGATATGGCTACACCTTC
NA NA TRBJ1-4 TRBV30 CAWSRGLMELFF TGTGCCTGGAGCCGGGGACTGATGGAACTGTTTTTT
NA NA TRBJ1-1 TRBV5-4 CASGGLENTEAFF TGTGCCAGCGGAGGACTTGAGAACACTGAAGCTTTCTTT
NA NA TRBJ1-1 TRBV29-1 CSVEAGGPEAFF TGCAGCGTTGAAGCGGGAGGACCTGAAGCTTTCTTT
NA TRBD1 TRBJ2-7 TRBV7-9 CASSHRQGDSYEQYF TGTGCCAGCAGCCATAGACAGGGTGACTCCTACGAGCAGTACTTC
once TRBD1 TRBJ1-5 TRBV19 CASSWDRYSNQPQHF TGTGCCAGTAGTTGGGACAGATATAGCAATCAGCCCCAGCATTTT
NA NA TRBJ2-7 TRBV28 CASTSPLGGKASYEQYF TGTGCCAGCACATCGCCTTTGGGGGGAAAGGCCTCCTACGAGCAGTACTTC
NA NA TRBJ1-3 TRBV10-3 CATKHSSGNTIYF TGTGCCACCAAGCATTCCTCTGGAAACACCATATATTTT
NA TRBD2 TRBJ2-5 TRBV14 CASSTGGALETQYF TGTGCCAGCAGCACCGGGGGGGCCCTGGAGACCCAGTACTTC
NA NA TRBJ2-5 TRBV24-1 CATSDADRVKETQYF TGTGCCACCAGTGACGCCGACAGAGTTAAAGAGACCCAGTACTTC
NA TRBD1 TRBJ2-1 TRBV27 CASRQRDRNSYNEQFF TGTGCCAGCAGACAACGGGACAGGAACTCCTACAATGAGCAGTTCTTC
NA TRBD1 TRBJ1-1 TRBV13 CASSWATGGASEAFF TGTGCCAGCAGCTGGGCCACAGGGGGCGCGTCTGAAGCTTTCTTT
NA TRBD2 TRBJ2-5 TRBV2 CASRRTSGQETQYF TGTGCCAGCAGACGGACTAGCGGACAAGAGACCCAGTACTTC
NA NA TRBJ1-3 TRBV27 CASSFRSSGNTIYF TGTGCCAGCAGTTTTCGGAGCTCTGGAAACACCATATATTTT
NA NA TRBJ2-2 TRBV6-5 CASRRRVDGAGELFF TGTGCCAGCAGGCGCAGGGTTGACGGTGCCGGGGAGCTGTTTTTT
once NA TRBJ1-5 TRBV25-1 CASSDRANQPQHF TGTGCCAGCAGTGATAGAGCCAATCAGCCCCAGCATTTT
NA NA TRBJ2-7 TRBV11-2 CASSFRHITYGQYF TGTGCCAGCAGCTTTCGACACATAACCTACGGGCAGTACTTC
NA NA TRBJ1-1 TRBV29-1 CSVAPLSAANTEAFF TGCAGCGTTGCTCCCTTATCCGCGGCGAACACTGAAGCTTTCTTT
once NA TRBJ1-2 TRBV2 CASTSGVYGYTF TGTGCCAGCACCTCAGGGGTATACGGCTACACCTTC
NA NA TRBJ1-1 TRBV4-1 CASSQVGVPEAFF TGCGCCAGCAGCCAAGTAGGGGTTCCTGAAGCTTTCTTT
once NA TRBJ1-2 TRBV19 CASSTGDSNYGYTF TGTGCCAGTAGCACCGGGGACTCTAACTATGGCTACACCTTC
NA TRBD2 TRBJ2-3 TRBV3-1/TRBV3-2 CASSDLAGGIFTTDTQYF TGTGCCAGCAGCGATCTAGCGGGGGGGATATTTACCACAGATACGCAGTATTTT
NA NA TRBJ1-1 TRBV28 CANRRGLDTEAFF TGTGCCAATAGGCGGGGGCTTGACACTGAAGCTTTCTTT
NA TRBD1 TRBJ1-1 TRBV2 CASLSYGTAEAFF TGTGCCAGCCTCTCGTACGGGACAGCTGAAGCTTTCTTT
NA TRBD2 TRBJ2-5 TRBV7-2 CASREGLAGGARRETQYF TGTGCCAGCCGAGAGGGACTAGCGGGGGGGGCTAGGCGGGAGACCCAGTACTTC
NA TRBD1 TRBJ1-2 TRBV19 CASSRDSYGYTF TGTGCCAGTAGTCGGGACAGCTATGGCTACACCTTC
once TRBD1 TRBJ1-6 TRBV3-1/TRBV3-2 CASSRDRESPLHF TGTGCCAGCAGCCGGGACAGGGAATCACCCCTCCACTTT
NA NA TRBJ1-1 TRBV12-3/TRBV12-4 CASSNRERGAFF TGTGCCAGCAGCAACAGGGAACGAGGGGCTTTCTTT
few NA TRBJ1-2 TRBV12-3/TRBV12-4 CASSLNRDYGYTF TGTGCCAGCAGTCTGAACAGGGACTATGGCTACACCTTC
NA TRBD1 TRBJ1-6 TRBV30 CAWSGDRGSYNSPLHF TGTGCCTGGAGTGGTGACAGGGGCTCCTATAATTCACCCCTCCACTTT
many NA TRBJ2-2 TRBV7-9 CASSLEGASTGELFF TGTGCCAGCAGCTTAGAAGGAGCATCCACCGGGGAGCTGTTTTTT
NA NA TRBJ1-4 TRBV5-1 CASSFGSGNEKLFF TGCGCCAGCAGCTTCGGCAGCGGTAATGAAAAACTGTTTTTT
NA NA TRBJ1-1 TRBV4-3 CASSQVNTRNTEAFF TGCGCCAGCAGCCAAGTGAACACCCGGAACACTGAAGCTTTCTTT
NA NA TRBJ1-3 TRBV12-5 CASGPGQSSGNTIYF TGTGCTAGTGGCCCCGGACAGAGCTCTGGAAACACCATATATTTT
NA NA TRBJ2-2 TRBV11-2 CASSLDDRYTGELFF TGTGCCAGCAGCTTAGATGACAGGTACACCGGGGAGCTGTTTTTT
NA NA TRBJ2-3 TRBV27 CASSLRTASTDTQYF TGTGCCAGCAGTTTGAGGACAGCTAGCACAGATACGCAGTATTTT
NA TRBD2 TRBJ2-3 TRBV5-1 CASSSTSGGFTDTQYF TGCGCCAGCAGCTCCACTAGCGGGGGGTTCACAGATACGCAGTATTTT
NA TRBD1 TRBJ2-4 TRBV2 CASSGDRGLAKNIQYF TGTGCCAGCAGTGGGGACAGGGGATTAGCCAAAAACATTCAGTACTTC
NA NA TRBJ1-2 TRBV7-2 CASSPRQGNYGYTF TGTGCCAGCAGCCCACGCCAGGGAAACTATGGCTACACCTTC
NA NA TRBJ2-1 TRBV4-2 CASSQGGRNEQFF TGTGCCAGCAGCCAAGGGGGGAGGAATGAGCAGTTCTTC
NA NA TRBJ2-7 TRBV6-2/TRBV6-3 CASSYREDSQSYEQYF TGTGCCAGCAGTTATAGAGAGGACAGTCAATCCTACGAGCAGTACTTC
NA TRBD1 TRBJ2-7 TRBV5-1 CASSLGTGGLFEQYF TGCGCCAGCAGCTTGGGGACAGGGGGGCTCTTCGAGCAGTACTTC
NA TRBD2 TRBJ2-1 TRBV7-9 CASTGPTAGGSYNEQFF TGTGCCAGCACCGGACCCACAGCGGGGGGTAGTTACAATGAGCAGTTCTTC